This T cell receptor beta chain emerged from a study of shared clonotypes between healthy human individuals. Splitting of each subset's genomic DNA was done evenly across several immunoSEQ plates. Here immunoSEQ multiplex PCR was the method, and the copy in TCRdb shows in-frame clones only, minus some. Of 2,100,000 or so clones detected, about 94% appear once; the ten largest clones hold approximately 0.13%. The donor population consisted of healthy HIV-negative adults with no recent acute infections or vaccinations. Among the donors, all were Caucasian adults who lived in Nashville, Tennessee. Whole-study results and caveats: Naive CD4 clonotypes overlapped across several donors at roughly 5.1%.

Germline CDR1 MNHNS, CDR2 SASEGT. The CDR3 spans 16 residues. The V end lost 4 bases, the J end lost 1 base, and 16 bases lay between the germline ends. As regards this clone: No antigen is known for it.

The TCR originated in a man aged 18-30 years in good health. Source material: naive CD4+ T cells sorted from blood. Documented subset: CD45RA+ positively selected. V is TRBV6-1 and J is TRBJ2-5, with D possibly matching TRBD2 (6 bases). Here the CDR3 reads CASSVNRGTLQETQYF. DNA of the CDR3: TGTGCCAGCAGTGTGAACCGGGGGACCCTCCAAGAGACCCAGTACTTC.